Listed below are T cell receptor beta chains from one sample, sequenced in a study of blood T cell repertoires in COVID-19. Generated by immunoSEQ multiplex PCR, the TCRdb table keeps only in-frame clones and is missing some. Of about 320,000 clones in the sample, about nine tenths were seen once. The sequenced sample was PBMCs or T cells enriched from blood (not recorded which). The receptors come from a man aged 60 to 75 who had recovered from COVID-19. CDR3s include the opening cysteine and the closing phenylalanine or tryptophan. D genes are given only for firm matches. Size tells how often a clone was seen (once, few, many) or the class of an expanded clone, and some rows leave it out.

TRBJ1-2 - TRBV19 - TGTGCCAGTAGTAGCGGAGGCGGTTTTAACTATGGCTACACCTTC CASSSGGGFNYGYTF
TRBJ2-1 - TRBV4-2 TRBD2 TGTGCCAGCAGCCCGACTAGCGGGAGTTACAATGAGCAGTTCTTC CASSPTSGSYNEQFF
TRBJ1-5 - TRBV28 TRBD1 TGTGCCAGCAGTACTGGGGGACAGGGTTCGCCCCAGCATTTT CASSTGGQGSPQHF
TRBJ1-4 few TRBV9 TRBD1 TGTGCCAGCAGCGCCGGGACAGGGAGGGAAAAACTGTTTTTT CASSAGTGREKLFF
TRBJ1-4 - TRBV28 TRBD1 TGTGCCAGCAGGTCCGGGACAGGGGCTGAAAAACTGTTTTTT CASRSGTGAEKLFF
TRBJ1-2 - TRBV5-1 - TGCGCCAGCAGCCTGTCCAGGGACTATGGCTACACCTTC CASSLSRDYGYTF
TRBJ1-2 - TRBV19 - TGTGCCAGTAGCAGAGCAGTCGACGGAGTGGGCTACACCTTC CASSRAVDGVGYTF
TRBJ2-7 - TRBV6-5 - TGTGCCAGCAGTTACTACGGGACATCCAACTACGAGCAGTACTTC CASSYYGTSNYEQYF
TRBJ1-2 - TRBV27 - TGTGCCAGCAGTTTAGATAGGGGGAACTATGGCTACACCTTC CASSLDRGNYGYTF
TRBJ1-3 once TRBV5-1 - TGCGCCAGCAGCGCAGACAACCCTGGAAACACCATATATTTT CASSADNPGNTIYF
TRBJ1-2 - TRBV5-8 - TGTGCCAGCAGCTTGATCGGGGTTTATGGCTACACCTTC CASSLIGVYGYTF
TRBJ2-3 medium-sized TRBV7-9 - TGTGCCAGCAGCTTAGGTTCAGGGGCAGATACGCAGTATTTT CASSLGSGADTQYF
TRBJ2-3 - TRBV7-3 - TGTGCCAGCAGCTTAAAAGCGGGCACAGATACGCAGTATTTT CASSLKAGTDTQYF
TRBJ1-5 - TRBV20-1 - TGCAGTGCTAGTTCGGGGAATCAGCCCCAGCATTTT CSASSGNQPQHF
TRBJ1-5 - TRBV7-2 TRBD1 TGTGCCAGCAGCCTATTAGCCGGGACAGGGAGACCAAGTCAGCCCCAGCATTTT CASSLLAGTGRPSQPQHF
TRBJ2-7 few TRBV3-1/TRBV3-2 TRBD2 TGTGCCAGCAGCCAAGAATCGCGGGGGGACTCCTACGAGCAGTACTTC CASSQESRGDSYEQYF
TRBJ1-1 - TRBV7-9 - TGTGCCAGCACGGACATTCTTGAGAACACTGAAGCTTTCTTT CASTDILENTEAFF
TRBJ2-5 - TRBV5-8 - TGTGCCAGCAGCTTACAGATGACAGAAGAGACCCAGTACTTC CASSLQMTEETQYF
TRBJ2-6 - TRBV19 TRBD1 TGTGCCAGTAGCTCGGACAGGGGTGTGGCTGGGGCCAACGTCCTGACTTTC CASSSDRGVAGANVLTF
TRBJ1-1 - TRBV5-1 - TGCGCCAGCAGCTTGGGCCCGGGGGTTAACACTGAAGCTTTCTTT CASSLGPGVNTEAFF
TRBJ1-4 - TRBV6-5 - TGTGCCAGCAGTTACGAAGGGAGGCCGGGGAGTATCGTGTTTTTT CASSYEGRPGSIVFF
TRBJ1-5 - TRBV7-2 - TGTGCCAGCAGCTTAATGAGGAGGGCGGGTCAGCCCCAGCATTTT CASSLMRRAGQPQHF
TRBJ2-7 - TRBV11-1 - TGTGCCAGCAGCTTGGGAGGTGGCAGTTCCTACGAGCAGTACTTC CASSLGGGSSYEQYF
TRBJ2-5 once TRBV5-1 TRBD1 TGCGCCAGCAGCTCGTTGACAGGGGACCAAGAGACCCAGTACTTC CASSSLTGDQETQYF
TRBJ2-7 - TRBV6-5 TRBD1 TGTGCCAGCACCCCGGACAGGTCCTACGAGCAGTACTTC CASTPDRSYEQYF
TRBJ2-1 - TRBV9 - TGTGCCAGCAGCGGGCCAGCGAATGAGCAGTTCTTC CASSGPANEQFF
TRBJ1-5 - TRBV3-1/TRBV3-2 - TGTGCCAGCAGCCAAGGGGAGGCGATGGGGCCCCAGCATTTT CASSQGEAMGPQHF
TRBJ1-2 once TRBV5-1 - TGCGCCAGCAGCTTAAGCGGGGGTTGGGGCTACACCTTC CASSLSGGWGYTF
TRBJ1-5 - TRBV6-5 - TGTGCCAGCAGTTACCGAGATAGCAATCAGCCCCAGCATTTT CASSYRDSNQPQHF
TRBJ1-5 - TRBV20-1 - TGCAGTGCTAGTCCTCCAAGGGGGACTCAGCCCCAGCATTTT CSASPPRGTQPQHF
TRBJ2-7 - TRBV27 - TGTGCCAGCAGTTTCCGGGGGTCCCACTACGAGCAGTACTTC CASSFRGSHYEQYF
TRBJ2-5 - TRBV11-2 - TGTGCCAGCAGCTCCCGGACTCAAGAGACCCAGTACTTC CASSSRTQETQYF
TRBJ2-7 once TRBV7-9 - TGTGCCAGCAGCTTAATGGCAGCGCGCGAGCAGTACTTC CASSLMAAREQYF
TRBJ2-3 - TRBV9 TRBD1 TGTGCCAGCAGCGTGACCCTTGTAGGGACAGCAACAGATACGCAGTATTTT CASSVTLVGTATDTQYF
TRBJ1-2 - TRBV19 TRBD1 TGTGCCAGTAGTAACAGGGGCGGAACTAACTATGGCTACACCTTC CASSNRGGTNYGYTF
TRBJ2-7 - TRBV7-2 - TGTGCCAGCAGCTCCTCACAGGGACTACATCCCTACGAGCAGTACTTC CASSSSQGLHPYEQYF
TRBJ1-6 - TRBV5-6 TRBD1 TGTGCCAGCAGACCGGACAGGGCAACGTATAATTCACCCCTCCACTTT CASRPDRATYNSPLHF
TRBJ2-1 - TRBV5-4 TRBD2 TGTGCCAGCAGCTTGGGGGCTAGCGGGAGCTCCTACAATGAGCAGTTCTTC CASSLGASGSSYNEQFF
TRBJ2-5 - TRBV7-2 TRBD1 TGTGCCAGCAGTCAGAGACAGGGCCCCTCGGAGACCCAGTACTTC CASSQRQGPSETQYF
TRBJ2-3 - TRBV28 - TGTGCCAGCAGTCCCCTGGACACTAGCACAGATACGCAGTATTTT CASSPLDTSTDTQYF
TRBJ1-3 - TRBV5-1 - TGCGCCAGCAGCTTGGGGGACTTCTCTGGAAACACCATATATTTT CASSLGDFSGNTIYF
TRBJ2-1 - TRBV2 TRBD2 TGTGCCAGCAGGGTAGCGGGAAATCCCTACAATGAGCAGTTCTTC CASRVAGNPYNEQFF
TRBJ2-1 - TRBV24-1 TRBD2 TGTGCCACCAGTGATTGGACTAGCGGGAGTCAAAATGAGCAGTTCTTC CATSDWTSGSQNEQFF
TRBJ1-5 few TRBV7-2 - TGTGCCAGCAGCTCCGGGGAAAATAGCAATCAGCCCCAGCATTTT CASSSGENSNQPQHF
TRBJ1-2 - TRBV18 - TGTGCCAGCTCGCCTCCCCGGGGGGCGCGGGGCTACACCTTC CASSPPRGARGYTF
TRBJ1-1 - TRBV13 - TGTGCCAGCAGCCCGGGAGAGAACACTGAAGCTTTCTTT CASSPGENTEAFF
TRBJ2-3 few TRBV7-2 - TGTGCCAGCAGCCCCGGACATAGTTGGACAGATACGCAGTATTTT CASSPGHSWTDTQYF
TRBJ1-2 - TRBV13 TRBD1 TGTGCCAGCAGCTCGAGGACAGGGGTAGTTGGTGGCTACACCTTC CASSSRTGVVGGYTF
TRBJ2-7 - TRBV5-6 TRBD2 TGTGCCAGCAGCTTGAATCAACTAGCGGGATCCTACGAGCAGTACTTC CASSLNQLAGSYEQYF
TRBJ2-5 - TRBV9 - TGTGCCAGCAGCGTAGTCGGCCAAGAGACCCAGTACTTC CASSVVGQETQYF
TRBJ2-1 - TRBV27 - TGTGCCAGCAGTTTGTTGGACAGCTACAATGAGCAGTTCTTC CASSLLDSYNEQFF
TRBJ2-7 - TRBV28 - TGTGCCAGCAGCCAAATACAGGGTCAAGAGCAGTACTTC CASSQIQGQEQYF
TRBJ2-3 - TRBV2 - TGTGCCAGCAGGAGCTTACTAGGCACAGATACGCAGTATTTT CASRSLLGTDTQYF
TRBJ2-3 - TRBV6-2/TRBV6-3 TRBD2 TGTGCCAGCAGTTACGGGACTAGCGGGAGAAGTCCCGCTAGCACAGATACGCAGTATTTT CASSYGTSGRSPASTDTQYF
TRBJ2-7 - TRBV25-1 - TGTGCCAGCAGTGAACCCCCGGACAGACTCTACGAGCAGTACTTC CASSEPPDRLYEQYF
TRBJ2-1 - TRBV30 TRBD2 TGTGCCTTCGGACTAGCGGGAGGGCCGATCTACTACAATGAGCAGTTCTTC CAFGLAGGPIYYNEQFF
TRBJ1-2 - TRBV5-6 - TGTGCCAGCAGCTTGGGACAGTTTGAAAATGGCTACACCTTC CASSLGQFENGYTF
TRBJ2-5 - TRBV24-1 TRBD2 TGTGCCACCAGTGCGATTGGCGGGAGTCAAGAGACCCAGTACTTC CATSAIGGSQETQYF